This T cell receptor (beta chain) came from a study of T cell repertoires in MIS-A myocarditis (dated 2022 in TCRdb). This clone was detected once. There is no known antigen for this receptor. Within one base of it there is no much larger clone, and no base qualities were kept. The immunoSEQ bias-controlled multiplex PCR was used to amplify TCRbeta CDR3 regions, which were then sequenced at high throughput. Per the original workflow: The immunoSEQ vendor pipeline collapsed and filtered CDR3 sequences to measure the abundance and frequency of each unique TCRbeta CDR3. Dominant CDR3 amino acid sequences were clustered with SARS-CoV-2-specific ImmuneCODE TCRbeta sequences by CD-HIT using a 90% global sequence identity threshold. Clones were classed as hyperexpanded at frequencies of 0.1 to 1 and as large at frequencies of 0.01 to 0.1. MiXCR was used to confirm CDR3 amino acid sequences and V and J gene assignments of dominant clones. The R stringdist package was used to compute Levenshtein distances between the patient clonotypes and the ImmuneCODE hits. TCRdb provides this immuneACCESS table in a form limited to in-frame rearrangements. Some clones are lacking; in checked studies, under half of them reflect an unresolved V gene, and why the rest are absent is not known. V, J and clone size reflect that table, while D and trimming were determined from the DNA. This sample lists 5,500 to 8,000 clones; approximately 80% were detected once. Jointly, the top ten make up roughly 19% of the sample.

The QIAamp DNA FFPE kit was used to extract genomic DNA from formalin-fixed paraffin-embedded autopsy tissue. Germline trimming amounts to 2 bases on V and 5 bases on J, with 8 as the count of junction bases outside the gene matches. Counted from cysteine to phenylalanine, this CDR3 has 16 amino acids. This entry keeps only the CDR3 DNA: 48 bases, framed from base 1. The germline V gene provides CDR1 ENHRY and CDR2 SYGVKD. This clonotype was obtained from a man aged 18 to 30 with fulminant myocarditis from multisystem inflammatory syndrome in adults (MIS-A) after COVID-19. The V and J genes are TRBV10-3 and TRBJ1-5; 8 bases in the middle match TRBD1. Material: right inferior lung lobe tissue obtained at autopsy. The CDR3 has the sequence CAISEVGVDRDQPQHF. The DNA sequence follows: TGTGCCATCAGTGAGGTGGGTGTGGACAGGGATCAGCCCCAGCATTTT.